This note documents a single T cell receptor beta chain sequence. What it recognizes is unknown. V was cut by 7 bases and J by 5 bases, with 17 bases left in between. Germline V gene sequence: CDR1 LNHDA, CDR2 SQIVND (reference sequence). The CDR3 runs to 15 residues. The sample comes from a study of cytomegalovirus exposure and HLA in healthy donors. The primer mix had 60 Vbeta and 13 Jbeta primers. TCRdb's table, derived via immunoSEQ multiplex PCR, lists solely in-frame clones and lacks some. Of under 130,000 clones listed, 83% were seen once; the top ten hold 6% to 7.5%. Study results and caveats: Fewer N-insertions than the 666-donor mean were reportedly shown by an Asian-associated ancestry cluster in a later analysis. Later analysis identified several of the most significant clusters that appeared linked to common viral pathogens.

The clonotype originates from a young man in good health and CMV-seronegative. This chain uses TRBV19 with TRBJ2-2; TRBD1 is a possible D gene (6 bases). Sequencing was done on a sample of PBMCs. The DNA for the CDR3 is TGTGCCAGTATCAGGGGAATAAGGGCAACCGGGGAGCTGTTTTTT. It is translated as CASIRGIRATGELFF.